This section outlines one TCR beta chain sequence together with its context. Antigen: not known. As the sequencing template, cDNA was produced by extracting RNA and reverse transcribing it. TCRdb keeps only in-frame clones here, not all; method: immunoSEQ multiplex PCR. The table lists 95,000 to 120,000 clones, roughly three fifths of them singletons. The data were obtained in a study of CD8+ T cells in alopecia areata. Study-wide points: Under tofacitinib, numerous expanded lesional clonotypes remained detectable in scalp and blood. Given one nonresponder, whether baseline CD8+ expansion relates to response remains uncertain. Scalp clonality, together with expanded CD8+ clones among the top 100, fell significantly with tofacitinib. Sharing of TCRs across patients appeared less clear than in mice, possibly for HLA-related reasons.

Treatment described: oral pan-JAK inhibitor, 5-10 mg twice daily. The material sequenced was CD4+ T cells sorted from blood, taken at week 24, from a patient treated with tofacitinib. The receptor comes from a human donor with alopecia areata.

The CDR3 here is CSVKTSGTRGGHTEAFF. CDR3 sequence (DNA): TGCAGCGTTAAAACTTCGGGGACACGAGGGGGACACACTGAAGCTTTCTTT. The chain employs TRBV29-1 and TRBJ1-1, with D perhaps matching TRBD1 (6 bases). The germline V gene has CDR1 SQVTM and CDR2 ANQGSEA. The CDR3 runs to 17 residues. The germline V and J ends were trimmed by 5 bases and 3 bases, with 25 bases remaining between them. Filled out from reference TRBV29-1 and TRBJ1-1, the complete variable domain reads SAVISQKPSRDICQRGTSLTIQCQVDSQVTMMFWYRQQPGQSLTLIATANQGSEATYESGFVIDKFPISRPNLTFSTLTVSNMSPEDSSIYLCSVKTSGTRGGHTEAFFGQGTRLTVV.